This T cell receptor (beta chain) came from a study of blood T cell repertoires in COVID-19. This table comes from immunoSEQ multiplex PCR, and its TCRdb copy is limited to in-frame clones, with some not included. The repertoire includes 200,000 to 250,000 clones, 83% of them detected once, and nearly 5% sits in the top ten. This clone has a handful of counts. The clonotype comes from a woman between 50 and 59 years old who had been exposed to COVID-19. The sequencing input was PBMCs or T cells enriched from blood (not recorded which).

CDR3: CASRTLQGYQPQHF. CDR3 DNA: TGTGCCAGCAGAACCTTACAGGGGTACCAGCCCCAGCATTTT. The chain uses TRBV27 and TRBJ1-5; TRBD1 agrees at 7 bases. The germline V gene has CDR1 MNHEY and CDR2 SMNVEV (reference sequence). J lost 7 bases, V lost 6 bases, and 9 bases had no gene match. The CDR3 is 14 amino acids.